These 16 T cell receptor beta chains were sequenced from one sample in a study of T cells in Graves' hyperthyroidism and ophthalmopathy. What was amplified from RNA transcripts were TCR beta CDR3 regions. Primed by the HTBI set, a first-round RT-PCR was run on the TCR CDR3. TCRdb redid the calling of the multiplex PCR reads with MiXCR, one entry per CDR3 protein. The table lists approximately 620,000 distinct CDR3 sequences, approximately 15% of them singletons, with roughly 5.7% in the top ten. Sample: blood. These receptors were collected from a woman in her 30s with Graves' hyperthyroidism that later progressed to Graves' ophthalmopathy.

This clonotype was recorded at least ten times. The V and J genes are TRBV24-1 and TRBJ2-7; TRBD1 agrees at 7 bases. The CDR3 has 13 amino acids. CDR1 and CDR2 from the germline V gene are KGHDR and SFDVKD. V lost 9 bases and J lost 7; bases outside the gene matches: 11. This CDR3 reads CATAGTAVSEQYF. The CDR3 DNA reads as TGTGCCACCGCCGGGACAGCCGTCTCAGAGCAGTACTTC.

This clonotype was found many times. J is TRBJ2-3 and V is TRBV5-1; the D gene could be TRBD1 or TRBD2 (5 bases each). The V gene's germline CDR1 is SGHRS and CDR2 YFSETQ. V was clipped by 7 bases and J by 2 bases, with 20 bases between them. CDR3 length: 16 residues. The CDR3 loop reads CASGYSGATDTDTQYF. The CDR3 coding sequence is TGCGCCAGCGGGTACTCCGGGGCTACAGACACAGATACGCAGTATTTT.

Details on this clonotype: Sequence at one end of the junction differs from germline and may be a read error. The genes are TRBV19 and TRBJ2-3; 8 positions agree with TRBD1. Germline V lookup: CDR1 LNHDA, CDR2 SQIVND (reference sequence). This CDR3 has 17 amino acids. CDR3 amino acids: CARSATTSGGWTDTQYF. CDR3 sequence (DNA): TGTGCCCGTAGTGCTACGACTTCAGGGGGCTGGACAGATACGCAGTATTTT.

This clonotype came up a few times. The chain uses TRBV29-1 and TRBJ2-7; D remains unclear. V dropped 4 bases and J dropped 6 bases, with 13 bases sitting between them. CDR3 length equals 12 residues. CDR1 is SQVTM, CDR2 ANQGSEA, per germline. CDR3 protein: CSVGWLGTEQYF. CDR3 nucleotide sequence: TGCAGCGTTGGGTGGTTGGGTACCGAGCAGTACTTC.

J is TRBJ2-7 and V is TRBV18; D possibly corresponds to TRBD1 (6 bases). The germline gives CDR1 KGHSH, CDR2 LQKENI. Trimming cost V 7 bases and J 3 bases, with 16 bases left between them. The CDR3 covers 14 residues. CDR3 nucleotides: TGTGCCAGCTTCGACGGGACACCGTTCTACGAGCAGTACTTC. Its translation is CASFDGTPFYEQYF.

This clonotype was picked up a small number of times. A single base separates this from a much larger clone, so it may be a read error. The chain combines TRBV30 with TRBJ1-1, with 8 positions matching TRBD1. Per germline, CDR1 GTSNPN and CDR2 SVGIG (reference sequence). This CDR3 is 17 amino acids long. CDR3 sequence (DNA): TGTGCCTGGGGTGTAATAGTAACAGTGGACAGGGACACTGAAGCTTTCTTT. Its translation is CAWGVIVTVDRDTEAFF. The variable domain in full, completed from reference TRBV30 and TRBJ1-1, reads SQTIHQWPATLVQPVGSPLSLECTVEGTSNPNLYWYRQAAGRGLQLLFYSVGIGQISSEVPQNLSASRPQDRQFILSSKKLLLSDSGFYLCAWGVIVTVDRDTEAFFGQGTRLTVV.

With respect to this clonotype: A much larger clone sits a single nucleotide away, making a read error possible. The chain carries TRBV27 and TRBJ1-2; D unresolved. The CDR3 covers 13 residues. The V and J ends lost 3 bases and 2 bases respectively, with 7 bases between them. In germline, CDR1 is MNHEY, CDR2 SMNVEV (reference sequence). As DNA, the CDR3 is TGTGCCAGCAGTTTGAACCTAAACTATGGCTACACCTTC. As protein: CASSLNLNYGYTF.

This clonotype showed up many times. The chain links TRBV6-2 or TRBV6-3 to TRBJ1-2; weak D call: TRBD1 (6 bases). The germline V and J ends were trimmed by 2 bases and 4 bases, with 11 bases remaining between them. Germline CDR1 MNHEY, CDR2 SVGEGT. The CDR3 extends over 14 amino acids. The CDR3 is CASSYAGDTYGYTF. The CDR3 bases are TGTGCCAGCAGTTACGCAGGGGACACCTATGGCTACACCTTC.

This chain uses TRBV20-1 with TRBJ1-1; no clear D. Germline loops: CDR1 DFQATT, CDR2 SNEGSKA (reference sequence). V shed 1 base and J shed 3 bases, with 39 bases lying between them. The CDR3 consists of 23 residues. The CDR3 protein is CSARGRRQMGFGSEEALHTEAFF. The CDR3 nucleotides are TGCAGTGCTAGAGGCAGAAGGCAGATGGGGTTCGGGTCGGAGGAAGCACTGCACACTGAAGCTTTCTTT.

This clonotype was found a few times. The chain uses TRBV10-3 and TRBJ2-7, with 9 bases lining up with TRBD1. Trimming cost V 3 bases and J 4 bases; bases outside gene matches: 7. The germline CDR1 and CDR2 sequences are ENHRY and SYGVKD. This CDR3 region has 15 residues. The CDR3 spells CAISEFSGTGYEQYF. CDR3 coding DNA: TGTGCCATCAGTGAATTCTCCGGGACAGGGTACGAGCAGTACTTC.

The V call is TRBV19, the J call TRBJ2-4, with TRBD1 as a possible D gene (6 bases). In germline, CDR1 is LNHDA, CDR2 SQIVND (reference sequence). Trimming pared 3 bases from V and 0 bases from J, leaving 21 bases between. The CDR3 is 19 residues long. The CDR3 is CASSILPSTGDLAKNIQYF. CDR3 DNA sequence: TGTGCCAGTAGTATCCTCCCGTCGACAGGAGATCTAGCCAAAAACATTCAGTACTTC.

The table lists this clonotype with a few counts. This chain links TRBV30 with TRBJ1-4; the D gene is possibly TRBD1 (5 bases). Germline V gives CDR1 GTSNPN, CDR2 SVGIG (reference sequence). The ends were cut back, 2 bases at V and 7 bases at J, with 11 bases in the middle. The CDR3 spans 13 residues. CDR3 in amino acids: CAWSWQGPEKLFF. CDR3 nucleotides: TGTGCCTGGAGTTGGCAGGGTCCTGAAAAACTGTTTTTT.

This clonotype has ten or more counts. J is TRBJ1-4 and V is TRBV29-1; D not certain. The CDR3 covers 15 residues. Germline CDR1 and CDR2: SQVTM and ANQGSEA. Deletions cut 2 bases from V and 12 bases from J, with 22 bases between. Here the CDR3 reads CSVESSRRGEAELFF. DNA for the CDR3: TGCAGCGTTGAATCCTCCCGACGGGGTGAGGCAGAACTGTTTTTT.

This clonotype was counted only a few times. The V and J genes are TRBV6-5 and TRBJ2-3; D remains ambiguous. Trimming cost V 2 bases and J 1 base, with 13 bases left between them. The CDR3 runs 16 residues. In germline, CDR1 is MNHEY, CDR2 SVGAGI. This CDR3 reads CASSYKTHDRTDTQYF. The DNA for the CDR3 is TGTGCCAGCAGTTACAAGACCCACGACCGCACAGATACGCAGTATTTT.

Of note for this clonotype: A read error may be the cause here, since a much bigger clone is one base away. The V and J genes are TRBV7-9 and TRBJ2-2; the match to TRBD2 covers 14 bases. CDR1 is SEHNR and CDR2 is FQNEAQ in the germline V gene (reference sequence). The CDR3 runs to 17 residues. The CDR3 coding sequence is TGTGTCAGCAGCAAAACCGGGACTAGCGGGAGCGCCGGGGAGCTGTTTTTT. Translated: CVSSKTGTSGSAGELFF.

This clonotype was recorded at least ten times. V gene TRBV9 combines with J gene TRBJ2-1; D not certain. The germline V gene has CDR1 SGDLS and CDR2 YYNGEE. The CDR3 contains 14 residues. The V gene lost 3 bases and the J gene lost 8 bases, with 15 bases spanning the gap. The CDR3 spells CASSEGRPMDEQFF. DNA for the CDR3: TGTGCCAGCAGCGAGGGAAGGCCCATGGATGAGCAGTTCTTC.